One T cell receptor (beta chain) is described in this entry. The data derive from a study of OX40 agonist ivuxolimab in advanced cancers. Study context: Participants, 82.7% male, averaged roughly 55 years of age, ranging from about 23 to 85.

V was trimmed by 6 bases and J by 4 bases, leaving 16 bases between them. The CDR3 runs to 15 residues. CDR1 and CDR2 from the germline V gene are LNHDA and SQIVND (reference sequence). Using immunoSEQ multiplex PCR, the repertoire was profiled, and TCRdb retains in-frame clones only, with some absent. The sample yields tens of thousands of clones, more than 85% seen once. V and J are TRBV19 and TRBJ1-5; D is possibly TRBD1 (5 bases). The sample consisted of CD4+ or CD8+ T cells sorted from blood, taken in a trial of the OX40 agonist ivuxolimab. The TCR originated in an adult with an advanced solid tumor such as melanoma, head and neck, liver or kidney cancer. The CDR3 protein is CASRGRDGRNQPQHF. The CDR3 DNA reads as TGTGCCAGTAGAGGCCGGGACGGACGTAATCAGCCCCAGCATTTT.